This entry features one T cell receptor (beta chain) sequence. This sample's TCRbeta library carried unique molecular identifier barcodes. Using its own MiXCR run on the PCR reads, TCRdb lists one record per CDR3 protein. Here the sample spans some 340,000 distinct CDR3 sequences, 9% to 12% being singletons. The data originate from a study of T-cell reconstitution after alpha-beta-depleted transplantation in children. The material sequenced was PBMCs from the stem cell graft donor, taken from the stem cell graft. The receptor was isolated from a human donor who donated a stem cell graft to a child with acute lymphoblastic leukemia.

The CDR3 sequence is CASSAGTGVQDTQYF. The CDR3 region has the DNA TGTGCCAGCAGTGCCGGGACAGGGGTCCAAGATACGCAGTATTTT. The chain is built from TRBV27 and TRBJ2-3; 10 bases align to TRBD1. In germline, CDR1 is MNHEY, CDR2 SMNVEV (reference sequence). The CDR3 runs to 15 residues. The V gene end was trimmed by 5 bases and the J gene end by 5 bases; junction bases not matched to a gene: 7.